The TCR beta chain described here comes from a study of T cells in Graves' hyperthyroidism and ophthalmopathy. About the research overall: It was at initial diagnosis, before any treatment, that peripheral blood was collected.

Whole-study results and caveats: In blood, most of the thyroid clonotypes expanded above 0.001 were also present.

This CDR3 spans 16 amino acids. J lost 7 bases, V lost 4 bases, and 12 bases had no gene match. Germline V gene lookup returns CDR1 SGHRS and CDR2 YFSETQ. Comment on this clonotype: Its antigen is undetermined.

TCR beta CDR3 regions were amplified from RNA. The primer set for the first-round RT-PCR of the TCR CDR3 was HTBI. TCRdb reprocessed the multiplex PCR reads with MiXCR, giving one entry per CDR3 protein. The sample shows hundreds of thousands of distinct CDR3 sequences, roughly 14% of them seen only once. Specimen: blood. This receptor was obtained from a woman between 18 and 29 years old with Graves' hyperthyroidism. The chain links TRBV5-1 to TRBJ2-1; 9 bases agree with TRBD2. The CDR3 DNA reads as TGCGCCAGCAGCCTTTCTCAGCGGGGGGCCCTTAATGAGCAGTTCTTC. Translating gives CASSLSQRGALNEQFF.